This record looks at one T cell receptor (beta chain) sequence and its context. The target antigen is unknown. The data are from a study of identical twins. General study results and limits: Out-of-frame alpha sequences common to twins were enriched for low generation probability.

The junction had 14 bases not matched to a gene; V was cut back by 6 bases and J by 7 bases. The CDR3 has 15 amino acids. The germline gives CDR1 ENHRY, CDR2 SYGVKD. Unique molecular identifiers were present on the cDNA, which also gained a universal primer site by template switching. MiXCR, run by TCRdb on the 5' RACE reads, gives a single entry per CDR3 protein. The sample records some 600,000 distinct CDR3 sequences, around 7.5% being singletons. This same sample was also part of a study on yellow fever vaccine responses in identical twins.

The sequence was obtained from a young woman in good health. The chain carries TRBV10-3 and TRBJ2-7; 8 positions agree with TRBD2. Sequencing input: PBMCs. The CDR3 here is CAIRLSGEGGEEQYF. The CDR3 region has the DNA TGTGCCATCAGGCTTAGCGGGGAGGGGGGAGAGGAGCAGTACTTC.